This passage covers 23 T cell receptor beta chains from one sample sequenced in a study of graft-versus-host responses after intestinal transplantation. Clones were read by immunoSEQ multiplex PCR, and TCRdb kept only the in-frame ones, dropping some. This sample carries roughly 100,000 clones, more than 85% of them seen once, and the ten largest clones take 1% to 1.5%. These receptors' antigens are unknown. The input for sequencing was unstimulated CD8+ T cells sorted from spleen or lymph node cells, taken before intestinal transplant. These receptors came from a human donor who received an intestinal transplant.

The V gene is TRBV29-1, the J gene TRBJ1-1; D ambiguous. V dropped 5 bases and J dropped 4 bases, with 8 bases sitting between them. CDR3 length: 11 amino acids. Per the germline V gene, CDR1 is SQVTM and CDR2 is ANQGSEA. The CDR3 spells CSVPGPTEAFF. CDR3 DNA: TGCAGCGTTCCGGGTCCCACTGAAGCTTTCTTT.

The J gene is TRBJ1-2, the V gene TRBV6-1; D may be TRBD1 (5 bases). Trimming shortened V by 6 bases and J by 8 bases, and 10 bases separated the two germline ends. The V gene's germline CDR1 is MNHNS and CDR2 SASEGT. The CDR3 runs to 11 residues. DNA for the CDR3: TGTGCCAGCAGGGGGGAAAGCGGCTACACCTTC. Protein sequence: CASRGESGYTF.

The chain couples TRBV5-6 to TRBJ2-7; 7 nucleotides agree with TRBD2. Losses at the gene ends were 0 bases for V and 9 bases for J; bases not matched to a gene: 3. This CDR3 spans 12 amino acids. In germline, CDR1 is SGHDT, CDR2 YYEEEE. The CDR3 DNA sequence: TGTGCCAGCAGCTTGGCCCCTAGCGGGCAGTACTTC. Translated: CASSLAPSGQYF. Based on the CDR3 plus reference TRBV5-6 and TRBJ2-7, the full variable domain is DAGVTQSPTHLIKTRGQQVTLRCSPKSGHDTVSWYQQALGQGPQFIFQYYEEEERQRGNFPDRFSGHQFPNYSSELNVNALLLGDSALYLCASSLAPSGQYFGPGTRLTVT.

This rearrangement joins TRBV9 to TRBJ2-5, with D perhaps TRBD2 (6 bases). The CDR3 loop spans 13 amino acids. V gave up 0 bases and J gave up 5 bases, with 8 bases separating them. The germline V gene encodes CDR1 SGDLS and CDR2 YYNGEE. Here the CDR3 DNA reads TGTGCCAGCAGCGTAGTTGCGGGGGAGACCCAGTACTTC. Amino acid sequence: CASSVVAGETQYF.

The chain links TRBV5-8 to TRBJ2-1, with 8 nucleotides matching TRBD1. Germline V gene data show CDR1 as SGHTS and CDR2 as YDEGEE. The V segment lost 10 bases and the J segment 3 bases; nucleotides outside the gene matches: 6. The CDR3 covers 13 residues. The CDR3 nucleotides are TGTGCCGGGAGGACAGGGTACTACAATGAGCAGTTCTTC. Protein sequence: CAGRTGYYNEQFF. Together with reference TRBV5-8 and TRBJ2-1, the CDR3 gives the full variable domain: EAGVTQSPTHLIKTRGQQATLRCSPISGHTSVYWYQQALGLGLQFLLWYDEGEERNRGNFPPRFSGRQFPNYSSELNVNALELEDSALYLCAGRTGYYNEQFFGPGTRLTVL.

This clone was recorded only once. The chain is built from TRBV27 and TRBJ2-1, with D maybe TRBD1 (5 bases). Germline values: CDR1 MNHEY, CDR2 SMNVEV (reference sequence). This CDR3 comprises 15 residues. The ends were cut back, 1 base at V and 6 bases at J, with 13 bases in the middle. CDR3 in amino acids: CASSLFDSGLNEQFF. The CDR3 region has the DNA TGTGCCAGCAGTTTATTCGATTCAGGGCTCAATGAGCAGTTCTTC.

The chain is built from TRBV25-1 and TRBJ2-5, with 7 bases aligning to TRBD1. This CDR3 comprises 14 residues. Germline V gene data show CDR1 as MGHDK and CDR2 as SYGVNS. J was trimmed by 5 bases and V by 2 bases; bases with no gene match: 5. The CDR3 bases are TGTGCCAGCAGTGAAACGAGGGGGCCTGAGACCCAGTACTTC. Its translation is CASSETRGPETQYF.

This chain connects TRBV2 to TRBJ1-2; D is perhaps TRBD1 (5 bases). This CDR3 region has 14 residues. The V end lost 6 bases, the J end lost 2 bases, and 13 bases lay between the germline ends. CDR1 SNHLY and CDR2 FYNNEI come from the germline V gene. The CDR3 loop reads CASRLGGGNYGYTF. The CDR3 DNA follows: TGTGCCAGCAGGTTGGGGGGGGGAAACTATGGCTACACCTTC.

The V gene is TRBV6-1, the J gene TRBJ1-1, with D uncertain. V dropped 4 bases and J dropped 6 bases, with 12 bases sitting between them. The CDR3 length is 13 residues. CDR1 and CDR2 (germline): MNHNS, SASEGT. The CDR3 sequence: CASSGLVGPEAFF. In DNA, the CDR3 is TGTGCCAGCAGTGGCTTAGTGGGCCCTGAAGCTTTCTTT.

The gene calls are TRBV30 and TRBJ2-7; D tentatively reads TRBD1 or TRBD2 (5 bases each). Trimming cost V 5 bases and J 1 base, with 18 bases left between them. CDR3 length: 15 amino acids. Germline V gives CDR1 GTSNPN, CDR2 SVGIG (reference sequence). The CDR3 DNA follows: TGTGCCTGGGGTATCTCGACGGGGCCTTCCTACGAGCAGTACTTC. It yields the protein CAWGISTGPSYEQYF.

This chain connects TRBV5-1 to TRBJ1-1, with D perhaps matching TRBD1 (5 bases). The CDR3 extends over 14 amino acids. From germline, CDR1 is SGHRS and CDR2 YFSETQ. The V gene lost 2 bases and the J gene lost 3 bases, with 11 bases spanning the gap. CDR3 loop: CASSLPQGDTEAFF. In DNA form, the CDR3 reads TGCGCCAGCAGCTTACCCCAGGGAGACACTGAAGCTTTCTTT.

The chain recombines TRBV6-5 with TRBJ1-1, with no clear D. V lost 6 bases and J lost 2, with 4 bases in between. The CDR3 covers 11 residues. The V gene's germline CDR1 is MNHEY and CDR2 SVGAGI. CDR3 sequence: CASRDNTEAFF. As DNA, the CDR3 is TGTGCCAGCAGGGACAACACTGAAGCTTTCTTT.

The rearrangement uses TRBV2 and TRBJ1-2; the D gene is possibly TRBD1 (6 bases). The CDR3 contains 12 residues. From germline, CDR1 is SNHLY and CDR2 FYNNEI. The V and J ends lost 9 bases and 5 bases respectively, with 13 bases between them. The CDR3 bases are TGTGCCAGAAACAGGGTGACATATGGCTACACCTTC. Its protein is CARNRVTYGYTF.

Written as DNA, the CDR3 is TGCAGCGTGAGAGGCGGGGACAGCTACGAGCAGTACTTC. Its translation is CSVRGGDSYEQYF. This chain connects TRBV29-1 to TRBJ2-7; a weak D match, TRBD1 (7 bases). V lost 6 bases and J 3 bases, leaving 15 bases between the germline ends. Germline CDR1 SQVTM, CDR2 ANQGSEA. The CDR3 totals 13 residues.

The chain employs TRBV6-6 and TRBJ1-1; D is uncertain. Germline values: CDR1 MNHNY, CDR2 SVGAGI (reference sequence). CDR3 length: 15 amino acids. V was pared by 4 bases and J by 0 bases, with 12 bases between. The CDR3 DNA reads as TGTGCCAGCAGTTCCCGGGTGGGGATGAACACTGAAGCTTTCTTT. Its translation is CASSSRVGMNTEAFF.

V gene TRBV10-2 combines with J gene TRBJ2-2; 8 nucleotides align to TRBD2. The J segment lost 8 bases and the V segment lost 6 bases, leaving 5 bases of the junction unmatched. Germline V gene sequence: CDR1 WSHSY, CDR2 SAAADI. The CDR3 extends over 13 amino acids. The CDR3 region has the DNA TGCGCCAGCAGCCTCGGGGGGGCGGGGGAGCTGTTTTTT. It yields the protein CASSLGGAGELFF.

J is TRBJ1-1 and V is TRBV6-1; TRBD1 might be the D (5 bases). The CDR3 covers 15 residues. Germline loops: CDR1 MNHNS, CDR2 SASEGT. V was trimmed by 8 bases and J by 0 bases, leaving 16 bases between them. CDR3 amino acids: CASGPRRGVNTEAFF. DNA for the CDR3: TGTGCCAGCGGACCGAGGAGGGGTGTGAACACTGAAGCTTTCTTT.

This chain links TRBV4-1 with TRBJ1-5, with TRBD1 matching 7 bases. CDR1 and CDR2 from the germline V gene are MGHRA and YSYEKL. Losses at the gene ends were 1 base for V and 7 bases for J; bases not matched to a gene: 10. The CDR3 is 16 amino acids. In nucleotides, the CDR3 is TGCGCCAGCAGCCAAGCCCATCCAGACAGGGAACAGCCCCAGCATTTT. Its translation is CASSQAHPDREQPQHF.

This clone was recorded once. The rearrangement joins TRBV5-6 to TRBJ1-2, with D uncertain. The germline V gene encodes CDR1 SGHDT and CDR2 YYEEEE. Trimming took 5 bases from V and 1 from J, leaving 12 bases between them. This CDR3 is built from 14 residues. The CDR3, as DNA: TGTGCCAGCAGGCTTGACGGTTATAACTATGGCTACACCTTC. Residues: CASRLDGYNYGYTF.

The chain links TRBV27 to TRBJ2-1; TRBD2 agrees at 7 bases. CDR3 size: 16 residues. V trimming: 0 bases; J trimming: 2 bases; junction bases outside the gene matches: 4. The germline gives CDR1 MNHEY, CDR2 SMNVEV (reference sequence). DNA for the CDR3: TGTGCCAGCAGTTTATCAGGCGGGGGACCCTACAATGAGCAGTTCTTC. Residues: CASSLSGGGPYNEQFF.

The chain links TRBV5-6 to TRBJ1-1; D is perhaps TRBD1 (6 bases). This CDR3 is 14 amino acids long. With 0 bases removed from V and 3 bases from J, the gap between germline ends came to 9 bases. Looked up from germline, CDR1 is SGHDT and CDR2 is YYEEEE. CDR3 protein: CASSLGGAHTEAFF. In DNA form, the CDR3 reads TGTGCCAGCAGCTTGGGGGGGGCGCACACTGAAGCTTTCTTT.

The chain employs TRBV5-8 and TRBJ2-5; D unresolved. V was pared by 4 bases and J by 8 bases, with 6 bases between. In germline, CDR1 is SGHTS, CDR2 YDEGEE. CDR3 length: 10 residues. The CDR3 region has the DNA TGTGCCAGCAGCCTCACTACCCAGTACTTC. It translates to CASSLTTQYF.

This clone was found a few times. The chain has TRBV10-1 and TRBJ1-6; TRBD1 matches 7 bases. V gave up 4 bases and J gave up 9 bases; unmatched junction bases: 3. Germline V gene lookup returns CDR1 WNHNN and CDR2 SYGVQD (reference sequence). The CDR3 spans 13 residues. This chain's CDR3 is CASSVDRASPLHF. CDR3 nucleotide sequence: TGCGCCAGCAGTGTCGACAGGGCTTCACCCCTCCACTTT.